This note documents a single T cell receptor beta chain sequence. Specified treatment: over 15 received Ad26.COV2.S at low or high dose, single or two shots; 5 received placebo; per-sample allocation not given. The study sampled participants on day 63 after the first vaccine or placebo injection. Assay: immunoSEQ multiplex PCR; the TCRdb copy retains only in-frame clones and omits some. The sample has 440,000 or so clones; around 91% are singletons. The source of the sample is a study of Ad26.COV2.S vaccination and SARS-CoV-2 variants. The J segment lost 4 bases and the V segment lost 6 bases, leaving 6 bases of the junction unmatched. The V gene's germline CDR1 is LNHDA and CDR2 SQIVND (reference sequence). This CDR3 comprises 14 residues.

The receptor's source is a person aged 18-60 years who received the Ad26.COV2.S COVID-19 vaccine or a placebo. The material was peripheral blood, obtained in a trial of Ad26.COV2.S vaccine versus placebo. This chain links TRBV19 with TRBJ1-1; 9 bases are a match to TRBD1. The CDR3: CASSLGQGSTEAFF. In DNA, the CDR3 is TGTGCCAGTAGCCTGGGACAGGGAAGCACTGAAGCTTTCTTT.